This T cell receptor (beta chain) was observed in a study of cytomegalovirus exposure and HLA in healthy donors. At the level of the study: Unique TCRs numbering around 85 million, obtained from HLA-typed donors, made up an early data release.

Vbeta (60) and Jbeta (13) primers were used in the PCR. Clones were read by immunoSEQ multiplex PCR, and TCRdb kept only the in-frame ones, dropping some. The data contain approximately 70,000 clones, roughly 80% of them seen just once; the ten biggest clones take up under 3%. Per germline, CDR1 MNHNY and CDR2 SVGAGI (reference sequence). The V gene lost 4 bases and the J gene lost 1 base, with 8 bases spanning the gap. The CDR3 is 13 residues long. The clonotype was recovered from a woman aged 30 to 39 in good health and CMV-seronegative. Sequencing was carried out using PBMCs. This chain connects TRBV6-6 to TRBJ2-7, with TRBD1 as a possible D gene (6 bases). The CDR3 bases are TGTGCCAGCAGTTTTACAGGGTCCTACGAGCAGTACTTC. This sequence encodes CASSFTGSYEQYF.